The present entry profiles one T cell receptor (beta chain) with its context. The target antigen is unknown. This sample is part of a study of blood T cells in healthy people across ages. The authors ran a second PCR of about 6 to 11 cycles using a sample-barcoded 5' primer and a J-beta primer mix. TCRdb reprocessed the 5' RACE reads with MiXCR, giving one entry per CDR3 protein. The sample includes around 800,000 distinct CDR3 sequences, around 45% of them seen just once. General observations from the study: There were more naive CD4+ cells and higher diversity in long-lived donors than in aged donors.

The V and J ends lost 0 bases and 0 bases respectively, with 8 bases between them. This CDR3 has 16 residues. Germline V gene data show CDR1 as MNHNY and CDR2 as SVGAGI (reference sequence). The clonotype was recovered from a man in his sixties in good health. The V call is TRBV6-6, the J call TRBJ1-4; D is possibly TRBD1 (5 bases). The source material was blood. CDR3 region: CASSYSKQATNEKLFF. CDR3 DNA sequence: TGTGCCAGCAGTTACTCGAAACAGGCAACTAATGAAAAACTGTTTTTT.